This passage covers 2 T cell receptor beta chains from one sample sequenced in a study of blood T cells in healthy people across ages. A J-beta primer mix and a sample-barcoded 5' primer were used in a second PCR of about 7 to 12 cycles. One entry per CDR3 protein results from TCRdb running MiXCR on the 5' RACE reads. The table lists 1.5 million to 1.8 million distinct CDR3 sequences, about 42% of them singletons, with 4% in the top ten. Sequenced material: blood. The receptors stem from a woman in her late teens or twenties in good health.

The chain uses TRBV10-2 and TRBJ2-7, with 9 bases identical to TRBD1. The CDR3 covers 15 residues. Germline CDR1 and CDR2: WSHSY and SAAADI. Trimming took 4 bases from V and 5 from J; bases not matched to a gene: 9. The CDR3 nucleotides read TGCGCCAGCAGTGCAACAGGGGGCGCAGGCGACGAGCAGTACTTC. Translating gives CASSATGGAGDEQYF.

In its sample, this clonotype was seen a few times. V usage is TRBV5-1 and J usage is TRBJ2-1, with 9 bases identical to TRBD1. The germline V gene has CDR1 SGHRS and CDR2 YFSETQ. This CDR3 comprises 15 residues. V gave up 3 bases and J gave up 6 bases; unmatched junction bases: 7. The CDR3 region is CASSSGQGTVNEQFF. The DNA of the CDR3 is TGCGCCAGCAGCTCAGGACAGGGGACCGTCAATGAGCAGTTCTTC.